The 22 T cell receptor beta chains listed next were all sequenced from one sample in a study of blood T cell repertoires in COVID-19. Profiled with immunoSEQ multiplex PCR; TCRdb holds only in-frame clones, not every one. The table lists roughly 200,000 clones, 85% of them singletons. The sequencing input was PBMCs or T cells enriched from blood (not recorded which). The source of these receptors is a man aged 35-49 years who had recovered from COVID-19.

V is TRBV19 and J is TRBJ1-5; the D is unclear. V lost 9 bases and J 0 bases, leaving 15 bases between the germline ends. The CDR3 runs 15 residues. Germline V lookup: CDR1 LNHDA, CDR2 SQIVND (reference sequence). The CDR3 region is CASSVSGLSNQPQHF. The CDR3 region has the DNA TGTGCCAGCTCCGTCTCAGGACTTAGCAATCAGCCCCAGCATTTT.

This chain uses TRBV29-1 with TRBJ1-3; D is unclear. Per germline, CDR1 SQVTM and CDR2 ANQGSEA. V shed 2 bases and J shed 0 bases, with 8 bases lying between them. This CDR3 has 14 amino acids. The CDR3 protein is CSVELDASGNTIYF. CDR3 nucleotides: TGCAGCGTTGAATTAGATGCCTCTGGAAACACCATATATTTT.

This rearrangement joins TRBV30 to TRBJ2-7; D perhaps matches TRBD1 (6 bases). V was pared by 0 bases and J by 3 bases, with 12 bases between. This CDR3 comprises 14 residues. Germline loops: CDR1 GTSNPN, CDR2 SVGIG (reference sequence). CDR3 region: CAWSVQGGYYEQYF. In nucleotides, the CDR3 is TGTGCCTGGAGTGTACAAGGGGGATACTACGAGCAGTACTTC.

V is TRBV9 and J is TRBJ2-5; TRBD1 agrees at 7 bases. The germline gives CDR1 SGDLS, CDR2 YYNGEE. J was trimmed by 3 bases and V by 4 bases; bases with no gene match: 3. The CDR3 is 13 amino acids. The CDR3 DNA follows: TGTGCCAGCAGCTTAGACAGGGAAGAGACCCAGTACTTC. This translates into CASSLDREETQYF.

This sequence joins TRBV27 and TRBJ2-3; 7 bases map to TRBD1. Germline assignment: CDR1 MNHEY and CDR2 SMNVEV (reference sequence). The CDR3 totals 14 residues. V lost 8 bases to trimming and J lost 3 bases; unmatched junction nucleotides: 8. In DNA, the CDR3 is TGTGCCAGCGTCCGGACAGGCGGAACAGATACGCAGTATTTT. As protein: CASVRTGGTDTQYF.

This sequence joins TRBV28 and TRBJ2-6; 8 bases map to TRBD1. J gave up 12 bases and V 4 bases, and 14 bases lay outside the gene matches. The germline V gene encodes CDR1 MDHEN and CDR2 SYDVKM. The CDR3 is made up of 16 amino acids. CDR3 coding DNA: TGTGCCAGCAGTTACGGGGGTTTAGGACAGGGTGTCGTCCTGACTTTC. This encodes CASSYGGLGQGVVLTF.

The rearrangement links TRBV5-1 to TRBJ2-1; D possibly corresponds to TRBD2 (5 bases). Trimming pared 7 bases from V and 7 bases from J, leaving 30 bases between. Germline lookup yields CDR1 SGHRS and CDR2 YFSETQ. This CDR3 has 18 amino acids. DNA for the CDR3: TGCGCCAGCTCAATTGACCGTCAACAATCGAGCGGATTGAATGAGCAGTTCTTC. As protein: CASSIDRQQSSGLNEQFF.

The CDR3 DNA follows: TGCGCCAGCAGCCAGGACAGCAAAGGGACCCAGTACTTC. Residues: CASSQDSKGTQYF. V usage is TRBV5-1 and J usage is TRBJ2-5; D perhaps matches TRBD1 (6 bases). The CDR3 has 13 residues. Trimming took off 4 bases at V and 7 bases at J, with 14 bases between the two ends. Germline V gene lookup returns CDR1 SGHRS and CDR2 YFSETQ. Full variable domain (missing parts from reference TRBV5-1 and TRBJ2-5): KAGVTQTPRYLIKTRGQQVTLSCSPISGHRSVSWYQQTPGQGLQFLFEYFSETQRNKGNFPGRFSGRQFSNSRSEMNVSTLELGDSALYLCASSQDSKGTQYFGPGTRLLVL.

The chain links TRBV9 to TRBJ1-1, with D perhaps matching TRBD1 (6 bases). V dropped 2 bases and J dropped 8 bases, with 13 bases sitting between them. Per germline, CDR1 SGDLS and CDR2 YYNGEE. The CDR3 has 13 residues. In DNA form, the CDR3 reads TGTGCCAGCAGCGTCACAGGGCGACAAGAAGCTTTCTTT. It codes for CASSVTGRQEAFF.

The V and J genes are TRBV20-1 and TRBJ2-7, with D possibly TRBD1 on 6 matching bases. Germline assignment: CDR1 DFQATT and CDR2 SNEGSKA (reference sequence). The V and J ends lost 5 bases and 3 bases respectively, with 8 bases between them. The CDR3 covers 11 residues. CDR3 region: CSALDSYEQYF. The CDR3 DNA follows: TGCAGTGCTTTGGACAGCTACGAGCAGTACTTC.

The gene calls are TRBV7-3 and TRBJ1-4, with 8 positions matching TRBD1. The germline CDR1 and CDR2 sequences are SGHTA and FQGTGA. The CDR3 is made up of 15 amino acids. V was clipped by 3 bases and J by 4 bases; unmatched bases: 4. CDR3 sequence reads: CASSFPGQVNEKLFF. The CDR3, as DNA: TGTGCCAGCAGCTTCCCGGGACAGGTTAATGAAAAACTGTTTTTT.

A note on this clone: The sample holds other DNA sequences that translate to the same CDR3. The chain links TRBV29-1 to TRBJ2-7; the match to TRBD1 covers 8 bases. The CDR3 loop spans 12 amino acids. The germline V gene has CDR1 SQVTM and CDR2 ANQGSEA. V shed 6 bases and J 1 base; nucleotides not matched to a gene: 2. CDR3: CSVGTGSYEQYF. The CDR3 region has the DNA TGCAGCGTAGGGACAGGTTCCTACGAGCAGTACTTC.

The table lists this clone with a count of one. The chain is built from TRBV5-4 and TRBJ2-7, with 7 bases matching TRBD1. J lost 6 bases, V lost 1 base, and 7 bases had no gene match. Germline-derived CDR1 and CDR2 are SGHNT and YYREEE (reference sequence). The CDR3 extends over 14 amino acids. CDR3 bases: TGTGCCAGCAGCTTGAGACAGGGAACTTCCGAGCAGTACTTC. Protein product: CASSLRQGTSEQYF.

The CDR3 here is CASSPGTGGGEQFF. CDR3 DNA: TGTGCCAGCAGCCCCGGGACAGGGGGAGGTGAGCAGTTCTTC. V gene TRBV27 combines with J gene TRBJ2-1; 11 nucleotides align to TRBD1. The CDR3 runs to 14 residues. Trimming removed 6 bases from V and 9 bases from J; junction bases left unmatched: 7. Germline V lookup: CDR1 MNHEY, CDR2 SMNVEV (reference sequence).

The rearrangement joins TRBV2 to TRBJ1-5; D unresolved. CDR1 and CDR2 (germline): SNHLY, FYNNEI. The CDR3 sequence is 15 residues long. V lost 6 bases to trimming and J lost 0 bases, with 12 bases between them. The CDR3, as DNA: TGTGCCAGCAGAAGACTGATTAATAGCAATCAGCCCCAGCATTTT. Protein product: CASRRLINSNQPQHF.

The rearrangement uses TRBV25-1 and TRBJ2-7; 9 bases map to TRBD2. V was clipped by 6 bases and J by 0 bases; unmatched bases: 6. Germline values: CDR1 MGHDK, CDR2 SYGVNS. The CDR3 is made up of 15 amino acids. CDR3 coding DNA: TGTGCCAGCAGGAGGGCGGGAGGGAGCTCCTACGAGCAGTACTTC. This codes for CASRRAGGSSYEQYF.

The genes are TRBV28 and TRBJ2-3; D gene ambiguous. With 3 bases removed from V and 7 bases from J, the gap between germline ends came to 8 bases. Germline lookup yields CDR1 MDHEN and CDR2 SYDVKM. The length of the CDR3 is 12 residues. The CDR3 nucleotides read TGTGCCAGCAGTTTTTTGAGGTATACGCAGTATTTT. This sequence encodes CASSFLRYTQYF.

This clone was counted a few times. V gene TRBV3-1 (or the pseudogene TRBV3-2) combines with J gene TRBJ1-3, with 8 positions matching TRBD1. This CDR3 comprises 15 residues. Germline CDR1 is LGHDT and CDR2 is YNNKEL (reference sequence). V lost 1 base and J lost 5; bases outside the gene matches: 4. This CDR3 is CASSQGTGIRNTIYF. As DNA, the CDR3 is TGTGCCAGCAGCCAAGGGACAGGGATTAGAAACACCATATATTTT.

The V call is TRBV2, the J call TRBJ1-2, with unresolved D. CDR1 and CDR2 (germline): SNHLY, FYNNEI. Trimming shortened V by 7 bases and J by 2 bases, and 5 bases separated the two germline ends. This CDR3 has 11 residues. The CDR3 DNA reads as TGTGCCAGCACAGGCAACTATGGCTACACCTTC. This translates into CASTGNYGYTF.

The CDR3 coding sequence is TGTGCCAGCAACCTAGGAGGGACAGGGGTCGAAGAGACCCAGTACTTC. Protein product: CASNLGGTGVEETQYF. The J gene is TRBJ2-5, the V gene TRBV7-9; the match to TRBD1 covers 10 bases. The CDR3 covers 16 residues. From germline, CDR1 is SEHNR and CDR2 FQNEAQ (reference sequence). V was pared by 7 bases and J by 3 bases, with 11 bases of the junction left unmatched.

The rearrangement uses TRBV27 and TRBJ2-7; weak D call: TRBD1 (5 bases). Between the trimmed V and J ends, which lost 3 bases and 2 bases, there was a span of 11 bases. The CDR3 consists of 14 residues. CDR1 and CDR2 from the germline V gene are MNHEY and SMNVEV (reference sequence). CDR3 sequence (DNA): TGTGCCAGCAGTTTTGGCCAGGGCCCCTACGAGCAGTACTTC. Amino acid sequence: CASSFGQGPYEQYF.

The gene calls are TRBV6-6 and TRBJ1-1; D gene unclear. From germline, CDR1 is MNHNY and CDR2 SVGAGI (reference sequence). This CDR3 region has 14 residues. Trimming pared 6 bases from V and 1 base from J, leaving 12 bases between. DNA for the CDR3: TGTGCCAGCAGCCTCCAGGCGGGGAACACTGAAGCTTTCTTT. Encoded protein: CASSLQAGNTEAFF.